The sequence of this TCR beta chain was determined in a study of blood T cell repertoires in COVID-19. Study in general: Samples of COVID-19 (acute and convalescent) were obtained from the United States, Italy and Spain. T cells, B-cell-depleted T cells, or PBMCs provided the cDNA or gDNA that served as material.

Trimming took 4 bases from V and 7 from J, leaving 11 bases between them. This CDR3 is built from 13 residues. Germline-derived CDR1 and CDR2 are SGHRS and YFSETQ. The authors' processing: The assay estimated nucleated cells by amplifying reference gene primers. Method: immunoSEQ multiplex PCR; TCRdb's copy keeps in-frame clones and lacks some. V, J and clone size were drawn from that table, and D and trimming were deduced from the DNA. Found here are some 250,000 clones, 80% to 85% of them singletons; the top ten hold under 30%. This sequence joins TRBV5-1 and TRBJ2-2, with a weak D call TRBD2 (5 bases). The TCR was taken from a middle-aged man with acute or convalescent COVID-19. The specimen was peripheral blood. CDR3: CASSQAEDGELFF. CDR3 DNA: TGCGCCAGCAGCCAAGCGGAAGACGGGGAGCTGTTTTTT.